This T cell receptor beta chain was retrieved from a study of patients and donors after allogeneic stem cell transplantation. In this sample, this clonotype turned up a few times. There are 17 residues in the CDR3. Trimming pared 4 bases from V and 2 bases from J, leaving 19 bases between. CDR1 LGHDT and CDR2 YNNKEL come from the germline V gene (reference sequence). TCRdb recomputed calls from the RT-PCR reads with MiXCR, one row per CDR3 protein. Seen here are more than 850,000 distinct CDR3 sequences, roughly 18% observed once, and the top ten hold about 6%. This chain joins TRBV3-1 and TRBJ2-3, with D possibly TRBD1 on 6 matching bases. The receptor was derived from a human donor who was either an allogeneic HSCT recipient or a stem cell or donor lymphocyte infusion donor (not recorded which). It is not recorded whose cells these are; they may come from a transplant donor. Sequencing was performed on blood, either unsorted or a sorted T cell fraction (not recorded which). CDR3 in DNA: TGTGCCAGCAGCCGAACCCCCGGGACACCGTCCACAGATACGCAGTATTTT. Its protein product is CASSRTPGTPSTDTQYF.